This is a list of T cell receptor beta chains from one sample in a study of blood T cells in healthy people across ages. TCRdb itself ran the 5' RACE reads through MiXCR, one entry per CDR3 protein. The sample lists some 1.5 million distinct CDR3 sequences, 28% occurring once. The sample was blood. Receptor source: a woman in her 30s in good health. The CDR3 runs from the conserved cysteine through the conserved F or W. The D gene is left open where the match is weak. Clone size, where shown, is once, few, many, or a class for clones that have expanded.

len: 16; abundance: many; j_gene: TRBJ2-7; d_gene: TRBD1; v_gene: TRBV4-2; CDR3nt: TGTGCCAGCAGCCCCGGATGGACAGGGTTGAACTACGAGCAGTACTTC; CDR3aa: CASSPGWTGLNYEQYF
len: 13; abundance: .; j_gene: TRBJ2-7; d_gene: .; v_gene: TRBV30; CDR3nt: TGTGCCTGGGGCCAGCGGGCTACCTACGAGCAGTACTTC; CDR3aa: CAWGQRATYEQYF
len: 14; abundance: few; j_gene: TRBJ1-2; d_gene: .; v_gene: TRBV12-3/TRBV12-4; CDR3nt: TGTGCCAGCAGTTTCGGTGCCTCGGCGGATGGCTACACCTTC; CDR3aa: CASSFGASADGYTF
len: 14; abundance: .; j_gene: TRBJ2-5; d_gene: .; v_gene: TRBV10-3; CDR3nt: TGTGCCATCAGTGGGTCGTGGGGGAGGGAGACCCAGTACTTC; CDR3aa: CAISGSWGRETQYF
len: 14; abundance: .; j_gene: TRBJ2-7; d_gene: .; v_gene: TRBV20-1; CDR3nt: TGCAGTGCTAGATTTCGTCCCGGATCCTACGAGCAGTACTTC; CDR3aa: CSARFRPGSYEQYF
len: 14; abundance: .; j_gene: TRBJ2-3; d_gene: .; v_gene: TRBV20-1; CDR3nt: TGCAGTGCTAGAGCCCCCTCCCGGACAGATACGCAGTATTTT; CDR3aa: CSARAPSRTDTQYF
len: 17; abundance: few; j_gene: TRBJ1-5; d_gene: .; v_gene: TRBV20-1; CDR3nt: TGCAGTGCTCCCCCCGGTGGGGGGGCGAAAGGCAATCAGCCCCAGCATTTT; CDR3aa: CSAPPGGGAKGNQPQHF
len: 15; abundance: few; j_gene: TRBJ2-1; d_gene: TRBD2; v_gene: TRBV13; CDR3nt: TGTGCCAGCAGCCCGGGAGGAGGGAACTTGAATGAGCAGTTCTTC; CDR3aa: CASSPGGGNLNEQFF
len: 13; abundance: many; j_gene: TRBJ1-6; d_gene: .; v_gene: TRBV6-5; CDR3nt: TGTGCCAGCACGAGCTCCTATAATTCACCCCTCCACTTT; CDR3aa: CASTSSYNSPLHF
len: 16; abundance: .; j_gene: TRBJ2-1; d_gene: TRBD2; v_gene: TRBV7-2; CDR3nt: TGTGCCAGCAGCTTATATATAGCGGGAGGAGCGCATGAGCAGTTCTTC; CDR3aa: CASSLYIAGGAHEQFF
len: 13; abundance: few; j_gene: TRBJ1-5; d_gene: .; v_gene: TRBV29-1; CDR3nt: TGCAGGGGCCGGGGGCGGGCGGTACAGCCCCAGCATTTT; CDR3aa: CRGRGRAVQPQHF
len: 14; abundance: few; j_gene: TRBJ1-6; d_gene: .; v_gene: TRBV6-5; CDR3nt: TGTGCCAGCAATCTGCCTGCTTATAATTCACCCCTCCACTTT; CDR3aa: CASNLPAYNSPLHF
len: 16; abundance: few; j_gene: TRBJ2-7; d_gene: .; v_gene: TRBV21-1; CDR3nt: TGTGCCAGCAGCCGGGACAGGGCACTTAGCTCCTACGAGCAGTACTTC; CDR3aa: CASSRDRALSSYEQYF
len: 15; abundance: many; j_gene: TRBJ1-2; d_gene: TRBD1; v_gene: TRBV7-9; CDR3nt: TGTGCCAGCAGCTTAACAGGGGGCGCTGGGTATGGCTACACCTTC; CDR3aa: CASSLTGGAGYGYTF
len: 16; abundance: .; j_gene: TRBJ2-6; d_gene: TRBD1; v_gene: TRBV7-2; CDR3nt: TGTGTCAGCAGGGACAGAAAATACTCTGGGGCCAACGTCCTGACTTTC; CDR3aa: CVSRDRKYSGANVLTF
len: 15; abundance: many; j_gene: TRBJ2-7; d_gene: TRBD2; v_gene: TRBV20-1; CDR3nt: TGCAGTGTCCCCCTACCGACTAGCGGGACCTACGAGCAGTACTTC; CDR3aa: CSVPLPTSGTYEQYF
len: 14; abundance: .; j_gene: TRBJ2-7; d_gene: TRBD2; v_gene: TRBV7-2; CDR3nt: TGTGCCAGCAGCCTCCAGCGGGAGCTGGGCGAGCAGTACTTC; CDR3aa: CASSLQRELGEQYF
len: 13; abundance: few; j_gene: TRBJ2-1; d_gene: .; v_gene: TRBV20-1; CDR3nt: TGCAGTGCTCTATCCACCTCCTACAATGAGCAGTTCTTC; CDR3aa: CSALSTSYNEQFF
len: 17; abundance: few; j_gene: TRBJ1-5; d_gene: TRBD1; v_gene: TRBV4-1; CDR3nt: TGCGCCAGCAGCCAACATGGGGACAGGGGTGGCAATCAGCCCCAGCATTTT; CDR3aa: CASSQHGDRGGNQPQHF
len: 12; abundance: many; j_gene: TRBJ1-2; d_gene: .; v_gene: TRBV29-1; CDR3nt: TGCAGCGTTGAAGTGACCGTGGGAGGCTACACCTTC; CDR3aa: CSVEVTVGGYTF
len: 17; abundance: few; j_gene: TRBJ2-6; d_gene: .; v_gene: TRBV7-3; CDR3nt: TGTGCCAGCAGCTTTGGAGGGGGGGGCTCTGGGGCCAACGTCATGACTTTC; CDR3aa: CASSFGGGGSGANVMTF
len: 18; abundance: .; j_gene: TRBJ2-3; d_gene: .; v_gene: TRBV21-1; CDR3nt: TGTGCCAGCAGCGCTCGGAAGACTAGCGGGGACCCCCCAGATACGCAGTATTTT; CDR3aa: CASSARKTSGDPPDTQYF
len: 14; abundance: few; j_gene: TRBJ2-1; d_gene: TRBD2; v_gene: TRBV20-1; CDR3nt: TGCAGTGCTAACTTAGCGGGGGGGCGGGAGACCCAGTTCTTC; CDR3aa: CSANLAGGRETQFF
len: 13; abundance: few; j_gene: TRBJ2-1; d_gene: .; v_gene: TRBV12-5; CDR3nt: TGTGCTAGTGGTTCCCTAACGGGGGATGAGCAGTTCTTC; CDR3aa: CASGSLTGDEQFF
len: 15; abundance: few; j_gene: TRBJ2-1; d_gene: TRBD2; v_gene: TRBV7-2; CDR3nt: TGTGCCAGCAGTTCGACTAGCGGGCACTACAATGAGCAGTTCTTC; CDR3aa: CASSSTSGHYNEQFF
len: 13; abundance: .; j_gene: TRBJ1-5; d_gene: .; v_gene: TRBV2; CDR3nt: TGTGCCAGCACGGACGGACCGAGTCAGCCCCAGCATTTT; CDR3aa: CASTDGPSQPQHF
len: 22; abundance: .; j_gene: TRBJ1-2; d_gene: .; v_gene: TRBV12-3/TRBV12-4; CDR3nt: .; CDR3aa: CASSPRDTQYFGPGGYNYGYTF
len: 14; abundance: .; j_gene: TRBJ2-1; d_gene: .; v_gene: TRBV27; CDR3nt: TGTGCCAGCAACGGGGAGCCCTCCTACAATGAGCAGTTCTTC; CDR3aa: CASNGEPSYNEQFF
len: 13; abundance: few; j_gene: TRBJ2-7; d_gene: .; v_gene: TRBV9; CDR3nt: TGTGCCAGGGGAAATAACAGGGGAGGGAAGCAGTACTTC; CDR3aa: CARGNNRGGKQYF
len: 15; abundance: many; j_gene: TRBJ1-2; d_gene: .; v_gene: TRBV7-3; CDR3nt: TGTGCCAGCAGCCCCTATTCCGGGCAGAACTATGGCTACACCTTC; CDR3aa: CASSPYSGQNYGYTF
len: 13; abundance: .; j_gene: TRBJ2-5; d_gene: .; v_gene: TRBV27; CDR3nt: TGTGCCAGCAGTTTTCGCGAGCGGGAGACCCAGTACTTC; CDR3aa: CASSFRERETQYF
len: 15; abundance: .; j_gene: TRBJ1-1; d_gene: .; v_gene: TRBV5-5; CDR3nt: TGTGCCAGCAGCTGGGGCGGACTGATGAACACTGAAGCTTTCTTT; CDR3aa: CASSWGGLMNTEAFF
len: 15; abundance: once; j_gene: TRBJ2-7; d_gene: .; v_gene: TRBV12-3/TRBV12-4; CDR3nt: TGTGCCAGCAGTTTTGCGGGGGCGCAGGCCAACGAGCAGTACTTC; CDR3aa: CASSFAGAQANEQYF
len: 13; abundance: .; j_gene: TRBJ2-1; d_gene: .; v_gene: TRBV24-1; CDR3nt: TGTGCCACGTCTGCTAGCGTATACAATGAGCAGTTCTTC; CDR3aa: CATSASVYNEQFF
len: 15; abundance: few; j_gene: TRBJ2-7; d_gene: .; v_gene: TRBV5-1; CDR3nt: TGCGCCAGCAGCCCCCCCGGGGTTATAACCTACGAGCAGTACTTC; CDR3aa: CASSPPGVITYEQYF
len: 12; abundance: few; j_gene: TRBJ2-5; d_gene: TRBD2; v_gene: TRBV29-1; CDR3nt: TGCAGCGTTGAAGGGGGACTAAAGACCCAGTACTTC; CDR3aa: CSVEGGLKTQYF
len: 15; abundance: once; j_gene: TRBJ2-2; d_gene: .; v_gene: TRBV6-5; CDR3nt: TGTGCCAGCAGTTATGGGGCATCGAACACCGGGGAGCTGTTTTTT; CDR3aa: CASSYGASNTGELFF
len: 21; abundance: .; j_gene: TRBJ1-1; d_gene: .; v_gene: TRBV3-1; CDR3nt: TGTGCCAGCAGCCAAGATTTGTGGGTTGAAGGCGCTGAGGAATTGAACACTGAAGCTTTCTTT; CDR3aa: CASSQDLWVEGAEELNTEAFF
len: 13; abundance: .; j_gene: TRBJ1-5; d_gene: .; v_gene: TRBV24-1; CDR3nt: TGTGCCACCAGTGATTCTAATACAGGGACCCAGCATTTT; CDR3aa: CATSDSNTGTQHF
len: 17; abundance: .; j_gene: TRBJ2-5; d_gene: TRBD2; v_gene: TRBV3-1; CDR3nt: TGTGCCGGCAGCCAAGTTGGTAGCGGGAGATCGGTAGAGACCCAGTACTTC; CDR3aa: CAGSQVGSGRSVETQYF
len: 11; abundance: many; j_gene: TRBJ2-7; d_gene: .; v_gene: TRBV5-1; CDR3nt: TGTGCCAGCAGTTGGGGTGGGGAGCAGTACTTC; CDR3aa: CASSWGGEQYF
len: 13; abundance: .; j_gene: TRBJ2-4; d_gene: TRBD2; v_gene: TRBV28; CDR3nt: TGTGCCAGCAGGTCTAGCGGGCGAAACATTCAGTACTTC; CDR3aa: CASRSSGRNIQYF
len: 14; abundance: few; j_gene: TRBJ1-2; d_gene: .; v_gene: TRBV19; CDR3nt: TGTGCCAGTAGTATAGTAGCCAGGGGCTATGGCTACACCTTC; CDR3aa: CASSIVARGYGYTF
len: 15; abundance: .; j_gene: TRBJ1-2; d_gene: TRBD1; v_gene: TRBV7-9; CDR3nt: TGTGCCAGCAGCCCCGGGACAGGCCCTCCATATGGCCACACCTTC; CDR3aa: CASSPGTGPPYGHTF
len: 15; abundance: .; j_gene: TRBJ2-3; d_gene: TRBD1; v_gene: TRBV28; CDR3nt: TGTGCCAGCAGTAGGTTTGGGACAGGGCAAGATACGCAGTATTTT; CDR3aa: CASSRFGTGQDTQYF
len: 15; abundance: many; j_gene: TRBJ2-7; d_gene: .; v_gene: TRBV7-9; CDR3nt: TGTGCCAGCAGCTTAGGAGGGGGATTGGACTACGAGCAGTACTTC; CDR3aa: CASSLGGGLDYEQYF
len: 13; abundance: few; j_gene: TRBJ2-3; d_gene: .; v_gene: TRBV4-3; CDR3nt: TGCGCCAGCAGCCAAGATATTTCAGATACGCAGTATTTT; CDR3aa: CASSQDISDTQYF
len: 15; abundance: .; j_gene: TRBJ1-6; d_gene: .; v_gene: TRBV18; CDR3nt: TGTGCCAGCTCACGGTCGGGCCGTGGAGATTCACCCCTCCACTTT; CDR3aa: CASSRSGRGDSPLHF
len: 15; abundance: .; j_gene: TRBJ1-6; d_gene: .; v_gene: TRBV5-1; CDR3nt: TGCGCCAGCAGCCGAGAACAGGGTCGAGGCTCACCCCTCCACTTT; CDR3aa: CASSREQGRGSPLHF
len: 15; abundance: .; j_gene: TRBJ1-4; d_gene: .; v_gene: TRBV6-6; CDR3nt: TGTGCCAGCAGTTACTCCGGGGAAACTAATGAAAAACTGTTTTTT; CDR3aa: CASSYSGETNEKLFF
len: 16; abundance: .; j_gene: TRBJ2-3; d_gene: TRBD2; v_gene: TRBV4-3; CDR3nt: TGCGCCAGCAGCCAAGATCAAGCGGGACGCACAGATACGCAGTATTTT; CDR3aa: CASSQDQAGRTDTQYF
len: 15; abundance: .; j_gene: TRBJ2-2; d_gene: TRBD2; v_gene: TRBV12-3/TRBV12-4; CDR3nt: TGTGCCAGCGGCATGGCCTGGGAGGGCCCCGGGGAGCTGTTTTTT; CDR3aa: CASGMAWEGPGELFF
len: 15; abundance: .; j_gene: TRBJ1-2; d_gene: .; v_gene: TRBV6-1; CDR3nt: TGTGCCAGCAGTGAGGGGGCCGTAGCTAACTATGGCTACACCTTC; CDR3aa: CASSEGAVANYGYTF
len: 13; abundance: many; j_gene: TRBJ1-5; d_gene: .; v_gene: TRBV15; CDR3nt: TGTGCCACCGCTGCGGATAGCAATCAGCCCCAGCATTTT; CDR3aa: CATAADSNQPQHF
len: 14; abundance: many; j_gene: TRBJ2-1; d_gene: .; v_gene: TRBV6-5; CDR3nt: TGTGCCAGCAGTTACGAGGGCTCCTACAATGAGCAGTTCTTC; CDR3aa: CASSYEGSYNEQFF